Below are 5 T cell receptor beta chains sequenced from a single sample in a study of T cell changes during pregnancy in multiple sclerosis. Using immunoSEQ multiplex PCR, the repertoire was profiled, and TCRdb retains in-frame clones only, with some absent. The sample holds about 49,000 clones, 94% seen once. The sample was CD8+ T cells from peripheral blood mononuclear cells, taken before pregnancy. These receptors came from a female donor with multiple sclerosis, enrolled in a pregnancy study.

The V and J genes are TRBV28 and TRBJ2-7; 9 bases line up with TRBD1. The CDR3 is made up of 15 amino acids. The germline V gene encodes CDR1 MDHEN and CDR2 SYDVKM. Germline trimming cut 1 base from V and 1 base from J; bases unmatched to any gene: 2. The CDR3 DNA follows: TGTGCCAGCAGTTTATCGACAGGGGGATCCTACGAGCAGTACTTC. Translated: CASSLSTGGSYEQYF.

The chain joins TRBV28 to TRBJ1-2; D gene ambiguous. This CDR3 is built from 11 residues. Trimming removed 3 bases from V and 8 bases from J, with 7 bases in between. Germline CDR1 and CDR2: MDHEN and SYDVKM. The CDR3 region is CASSFGKGYTF. DNA of the CDR3: TGTGCCAGCAGTTTCGGGAAGGGCTACACCTTC.

CDR3 bases: TGTGCCAGTAGTATACGGAGGCAGGATCGCAGGGGTGAAAAACTGTTTTTT. Protein: CASSIRRQDRRGEKLFF. J is TRBJ1-4 and V is TRBV19; tentatively, D is TRBD1 (6 bases). There are 17 residues in the CDR3. Between the trimmed V and J ends, which lost 2 bases and 7 bases, there was a span of 20 bases. Looked up from germline, CDR1 is LNHDA and CDR2 is SQIVND (reference sequence).

The rearrangement uses TRBV30 and TRBJ1-4; D is possibly TRBD1 (6 bases). The V end lost 0 bases, the J end lost 7 bases, and 18 bases lay between the germline ends. There are 16 residues in the CDR3. Germline loops: CDR1 GTSNPN, CDR2 SVGIG (reference sequence). CDR3 sequence (DNA): TGTGCCTGGAGTGTAAATGGTATCAGGGGTAGTGAAAAACTGTTTTTT. Translating gives CAWSVNGIRGSEKLFF.

The V gene is TRBV9, the J gene TRBJ1-1, with 9 bases lining up with TRBD1. Unmatched junction bases numbered 3, after V lost 0 bases and J lost 6 bases. The CDR3 sequence is 14 residues long. Germline assignment: CDR1 SGDLS and CDR2 YYNGEE. CDR3 in DNA: TGTGCCAGCAGCGTAGTAGGGACAGGGCCTGAAGCTTTCTTT. Translating it yields CASSVVGTGPEAFF.